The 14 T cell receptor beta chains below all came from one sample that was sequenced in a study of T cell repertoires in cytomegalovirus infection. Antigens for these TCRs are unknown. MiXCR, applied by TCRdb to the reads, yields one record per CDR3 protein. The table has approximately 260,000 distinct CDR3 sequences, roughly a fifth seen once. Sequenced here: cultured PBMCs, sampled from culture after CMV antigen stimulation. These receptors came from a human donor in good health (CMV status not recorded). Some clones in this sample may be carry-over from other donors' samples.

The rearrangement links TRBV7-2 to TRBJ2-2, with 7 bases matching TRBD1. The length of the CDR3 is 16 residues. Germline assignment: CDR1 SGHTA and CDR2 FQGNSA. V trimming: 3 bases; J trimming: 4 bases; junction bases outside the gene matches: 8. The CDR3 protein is CASSFPGQIGTGELFF. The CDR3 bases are TGTGCCAGCAGCTTCCCGGGACAGATAGGCACCGGGGAGCTGTTTTTT.

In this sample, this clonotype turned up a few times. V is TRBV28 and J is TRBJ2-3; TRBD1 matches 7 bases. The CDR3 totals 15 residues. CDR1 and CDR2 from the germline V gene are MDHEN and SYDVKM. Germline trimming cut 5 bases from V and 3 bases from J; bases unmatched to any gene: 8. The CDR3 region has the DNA TGTGCCAGCAGTCTGACAGGGTTTGAAACAGATACGCAGTATTTT. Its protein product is CASSLTGFETDTQYF.

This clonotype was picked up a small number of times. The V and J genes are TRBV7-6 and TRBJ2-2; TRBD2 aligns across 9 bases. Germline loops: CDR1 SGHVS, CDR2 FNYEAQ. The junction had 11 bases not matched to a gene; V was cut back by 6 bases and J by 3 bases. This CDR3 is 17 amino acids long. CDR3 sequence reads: CASRPPLAGGDTGELFF. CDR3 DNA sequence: TGTGCCAGCAGACCCCCTCTTGCGGGAGGGGACACCGGGGAGCTGTTTTTT.

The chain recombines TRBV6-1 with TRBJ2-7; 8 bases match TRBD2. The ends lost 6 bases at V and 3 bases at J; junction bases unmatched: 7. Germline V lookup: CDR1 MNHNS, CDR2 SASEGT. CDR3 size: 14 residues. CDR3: CASSLGLVIYEQYF. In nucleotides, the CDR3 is TGTGCCAGCAGCCTGGGACTAGTAATCTACGAGCAGTACTTC.

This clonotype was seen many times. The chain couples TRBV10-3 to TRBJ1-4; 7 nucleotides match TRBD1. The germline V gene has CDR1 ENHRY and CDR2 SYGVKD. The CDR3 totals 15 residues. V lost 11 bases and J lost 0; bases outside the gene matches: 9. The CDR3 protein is CASRDRAATNEKLFF. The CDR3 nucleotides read TGTGCCTCGCGAGACAGGGCAGCAACTAATGAAAAACTGTTTTTT.

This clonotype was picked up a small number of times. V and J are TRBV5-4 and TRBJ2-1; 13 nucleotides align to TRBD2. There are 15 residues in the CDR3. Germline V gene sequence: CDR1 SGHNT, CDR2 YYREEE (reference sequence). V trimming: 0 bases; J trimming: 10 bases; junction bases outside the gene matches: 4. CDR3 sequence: CASSLEGLAGVEQFF. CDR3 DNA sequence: TGTGCCAGCAGCTTGGAAGGACTAGCGGGAGTCGAGCAGTTCTTC.

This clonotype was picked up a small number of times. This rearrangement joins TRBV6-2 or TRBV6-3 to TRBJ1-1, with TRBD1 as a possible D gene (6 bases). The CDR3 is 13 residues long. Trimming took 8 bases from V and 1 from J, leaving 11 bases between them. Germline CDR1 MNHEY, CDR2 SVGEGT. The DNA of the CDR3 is TGTGCCAGCGAGGGGGTAAGGAACACTGAAGCTTTCTTT. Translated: CASEGVRNTEAFF.

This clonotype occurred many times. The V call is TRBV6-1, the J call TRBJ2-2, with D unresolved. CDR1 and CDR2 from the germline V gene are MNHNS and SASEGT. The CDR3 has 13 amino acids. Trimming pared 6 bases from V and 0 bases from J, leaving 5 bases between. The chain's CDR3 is CASRSANTGELFF. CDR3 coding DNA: TGTGCCAGCAGATCCGCGAACACCGGGGAGCTGTTTTTT.

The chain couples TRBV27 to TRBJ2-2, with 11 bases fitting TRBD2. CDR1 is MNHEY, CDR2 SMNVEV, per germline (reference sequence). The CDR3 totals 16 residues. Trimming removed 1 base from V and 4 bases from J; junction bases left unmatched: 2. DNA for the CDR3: TGTGCCAGCAGTTTATGGCTAGCGGGGGGCACCGGGGAGCTGTTTTTT. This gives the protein CASSLWLAGGTGELFF.

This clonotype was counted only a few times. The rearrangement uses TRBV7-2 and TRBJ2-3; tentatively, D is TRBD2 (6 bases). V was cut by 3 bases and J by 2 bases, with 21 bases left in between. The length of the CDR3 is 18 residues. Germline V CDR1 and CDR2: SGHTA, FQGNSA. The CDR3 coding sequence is TGTGCCAGCAGCTTTGGGTCCTCCGTGAGCGGGTTCACAGATACGCAGTATTTT. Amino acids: CASSFGSSVSGFTDTQYF.

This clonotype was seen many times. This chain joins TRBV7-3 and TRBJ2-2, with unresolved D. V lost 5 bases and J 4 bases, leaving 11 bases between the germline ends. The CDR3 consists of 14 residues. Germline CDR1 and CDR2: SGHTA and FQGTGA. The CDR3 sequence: CASSPTAATGELFF. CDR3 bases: TGTGCCAGCAGCCCCACCGCGGCCACCGGGGAGCTGTTTTTT.

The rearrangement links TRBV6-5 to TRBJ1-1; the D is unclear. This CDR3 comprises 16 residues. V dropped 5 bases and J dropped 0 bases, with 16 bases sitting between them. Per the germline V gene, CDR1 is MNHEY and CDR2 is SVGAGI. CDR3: CASSPGRILMNTEAFF. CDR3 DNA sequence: TGTGCCAGCAGTCCCGGACGGATTCTTATGAACACTGAAGCTTTCTTT.

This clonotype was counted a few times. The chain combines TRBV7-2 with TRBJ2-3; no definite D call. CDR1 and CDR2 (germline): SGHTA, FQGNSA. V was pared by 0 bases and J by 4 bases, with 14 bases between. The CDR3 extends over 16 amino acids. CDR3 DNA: TGTGCCAGCAGCTTAGCCCCTGAATCCCTAGCAGATACGCAGTATTTT. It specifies CASSLAPESLADTQYF.

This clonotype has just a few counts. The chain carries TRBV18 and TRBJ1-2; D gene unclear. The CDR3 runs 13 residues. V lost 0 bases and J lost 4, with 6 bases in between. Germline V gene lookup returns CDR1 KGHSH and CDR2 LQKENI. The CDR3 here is CASSPPGAYGYTF. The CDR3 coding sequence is TGTGCCAGCTCACCACCGGGTGCCTATGGCTACACCTTC.